The 28 T cell receptor beta chains below come from one sample, sequenced in a study of T cell responses to AZD1222 COVID-19 vaccine. The table came from immunoSEQ multiplex PCR; TCRdb's copy has only in-frame clones and leaves some out. The table records about 100,000 clones, approximately 90% of them present only once. The source material was peripheral blood, sampled 28 days after the second AZD1222 dose. These receptors all stem from an adult who received the AZD1222 COVID-19 vaccine.

The rearrangement uses TRBV11-1 and TRBJ2-5; D gene uncertain. The CDR3 is 12 amino acids. V was trimmed by 0 bases and J by 1 base, leaving 0 bases between them. Germline values: CDR1 SGHAT, CDR2 FQDESV (reference sequence). As DNA, the CDR3 is TGTGCCAGCAGCTTAGCCCAAGAGACCCAGTACTTC. Translation: CASSLAQETQYF.

The chain uses TRBV5-7 and TRBJ1-6; D possibly corresponds to TRBD1 (5 bases). TRBV5-7 is an ORF for which the function is uncertain. The CDR3 extends over 14 amino acids. Trimming shortened V by 1 base and J by 7 bases, and 9 bases separated the two germline ends. The CDR3 region has the DNA TGTGCCAGCAGCTTGCAGGGTAAAAATTCACCCCTCCACTTT. Translating it yields CASSLQGKNSPLHF.

The rearrangement links TRBV6-5 to TRBJ1-1; D might be TRBD1 (5 bases). Between the trimmed V and J ends, which lost 9 bases and 5 bases, there was a span of 19 bases. The germline CDR1 and CDR2 sequences are MNHEY and SVGAGI. The CDR3 is 14 amino acids. The CDR3 loop is CASQRGPVGTEAFF. As DNA, the CDR3 is TGTGCCAGTCAACGGGGCCCAGTAGGAACTGAAGCTTTCTTT.

The gene calls are TRBV11-2 and TRBJ1-2; the match to TRBD1 covers 10 bases. V shed 4 bases and J 7 bases; nucleotides not matched to a gene: 6. Germline loops: CDR1 SGHAT, CDR2 FQNNGV. The CDR3 contains 14 residues. DNA for the CDR3: TGTGCCAGCAGCTCGACAGGGGGCCTCCGTGGCTACACCTTC. This codes for CASSSTGGLRGYTF.

The chain combines TRBV7-2 with TRBJ1-5; no clear D gene. Between the trimmed V and J ends, which lost 4 bases and 1 base, there was a span of 8 bases. The germline CDR1 and CDR2 sequences are SGHTA and FQGNSA. This CDR3 is built from 14 residues. In DNA form, the CDR3 reads TGTGCCAGCAGCTCGGGGAGAAGCAATCAGCCCCAGCATTTT. Protein sequence: CASSSGRSNQPQHF.

This chain uses TRBV28 with TRBJ2-7; D uncertain. Germline lookup yields CDR1 MDHEN and CDR2 SYDVKM. This CDR3 region has 12 residues. Trimming removed 4 bases from V and 3 bases from J, with 7 bases in between. In DNA, the CDR3 is TGTGCCAGCAGTTCGGACGGCTACGAGCAGTACTTC. Protein: CASSSDGYEQYF.

The rearrangement links TRBV5-6 to TRBJ1-2; D gene ambiguous. The germline V gene has CDR1 SGHDT and CDR2 YYEEEE. The CDR3 is made up of 14 amino acids. The V gene lost 4 bases and the J gene lost 3 bases, with 13 bases spanning the gap. The CDR3 spells CASSVGLADYGYTF. The CDR3 DNA is TGTGCCAGCAGCGTGGGATTGGCAGACTATGGCTACACCTTC.

The CDR3 sequence: CASSFEGSWDEKLFF. As DNA, the CDR3 is TGTGCCAGCAGTTTTGAGGGGTCGTGGGATGAAAAACTGTTTTTT. The chain uses TRBV28 and TRBJ1-4, with D possibly being TRBD1 (5 bases). Germline CDR1 and CDR2: MDHEN and SYDVKM. This CDR3 comprises 15 residues. The V and J ends lost 3 bases and 6 bases respectively, with 14 bases between them.

The chain links TRBV11-2 to TRBJ1-2, with TRBD1 matching 8 bases. The germline gives CDR1 SGHAT, CDR2 FQNNGV. CDR3 length: 15 residues. Trimming cost V 3 bases and J 4 bases; bases outside gene matches: 7. In DNA form, the CDR3 reads TGTGCCAGCAGCTTGGGGACAGGTTCCTCCTATGGCTACACCTTC. This sequence encodes CASSLGTGSSYGYTF.

In DNA, the CDR3 is TGTGCCAGCAGTTTAAGAGTGGGAGGCTATGGCTACACCTTC. Translation gives CASSLRVGGYGYTF. The V gene is TRBV27, the J gene TRBJ1-2; no firm D call. Germline lookup yields CDR1 MNHEY and CDR2 SMNVEV (reference sequence). This CDR3 contains 14 residues. Trimming left V 2 bases short and J 4 bases short, with 11 bases between.

This clone was seen a few times. The chain combines TRBV4-1 with TRBJ2-3; D may be TRBD1 (6 bases). Germline CDR1 reads MGHRA; CDR2 reads YSYEKL. Trimming took 1 base from V and 2 from J, leaving 16 bases between them. The CDR3 is 17 amino acids. CDR3 amino acids: CASSQVVGHGVTDTQYF. The CDR3 nucleotides read TGCGCCAGCAGCCAAGTGGTGGGACATGGAGTCACAGATACGCAGTATTTT.

This chain connects TRBV19 to TRBJ1-2; 10 bases line up with TRBD1. The V segment lost 5 bases and the J segment 4 bases; nucleotides outside the gene matches: 10. The CDR3 runs to 16 residues. Germline V gives CDR1 LNHDA, CDR2 SQIVND (reference sequence). CDR3 residues: CASSPRTGGNGYGYTF. CDR3 nucleotide sequence: TGTGCCAGTAGTCCAAGGACAGGGGGAAACGGCTATGGCTACACCTTC.

The chain recombines TRBV11-2 with TRBJ1-1; unclear D gene. Germline V CDR1 and CDR2: SGHAT, FQNNGV. The length of the CDR3 is 12 residues. Trimming took off 4 bases at V and 3 bases at J, with 6 bases between the two ends. Here the CDR3 DNA reads TGTGCCAGCAGCTCCACTTACACTGAAGCTTTCTTT. Its translation: CASSSTYTEAFF.

This chain links TRBV6-5 with TRBJ1-5; D is ambiguous. The germline CDR1 and CDR2 sequences are MNHEY and SVGAGI. CDR3 length: 13 amino acids. The ends were cut back, 8 bases at V and 9 bases at J, with 17 bases in the middle. The CDR3 sequence is CASVFSKSGPQHF. For the CDR3, the DNA is TGTGCCAGCGTTTTTAGCAAATCAGGGCCCCAGCATTTT.

The V gene is TRBV3-1 (or the pseudogene TRBV3-2), the J gene TRBJ2-7; no clear D gene. The CDR3 totals 15 residues. V dropped 3 bases and J dropped 2 bases, with 14 bases sitting between them. Germline V gives CDR1 LGHDT, CDR2 YNNKEL (reference sequence). The DNA for the CDR3 is TGTGCCAGCAGCCAGGCCTCGGGTTCCGCCTACGAGCAGTACTTC. It yields the protein CASSQASGSAYEQYF.

The chain couples TRBV5-4 to TRBJ2-1, with TRBD1 identical over 11 bases. The length of the CDR3 is 16 residues. V trimming: 4 bases; J trimming: 3 bases; junction bases outside the gene matches: 6. Germline CDR1 SGHNT, CDR2 YYREEE (reference sequence). CDR3 protein: CASSHAGTGGYNEQFF. In nucleotides, the CDR3 is TGTGCCAGCAGCCATGCAGGGACAGGGGGCTACAATGAGCAGTTCTTC.

The J gene is TRBJ2-1, the V gene TRBV10-3, with a possible D match to TRBD2 (6 bases). The length of the CDR3 is 14 residues. In germline, CDR1 is ENHRY, CDR2 SYGVKD. Between the trimmed V and J ends, which lost 4 bases and 10 bases, there was a span of 17 bases. Here the CDR3 DNA reads TGTGCCATCAGTGTCCTTGGACTTCGGGGGGAGCAGTTCTTC. Translating gives CAISVLGLRGEQFF.

The rearrangement joins TRBV11-2 to TRBJ2-1, with 8 bases aligning to TRBD2. The CDR3 has 16 residues. CDR1 is SGHAT and CDR2 is FQNNGV in the germline V gene. The V segment lost 5 bases and the J segment 1 base; nucleotides outside the gene matches: 7. CDR3 sequence reads: CASSPPVAGSYNEQFF. The DNA for the CDR3 is TGTGCCAGCAGCCCCCCGGTAGCGGGATCCTACAATGAGCAGTTCTTC. The full variable domain, its missing parts supplied by reference TRBV11-2 and TRBJ2-1, is EAGVAQSPRYKIIEKRQSVAFWCNPISGHATLYWYQQILGQGPKLLIQFQNNGVVDDSQLPKDRFSAERLKGVDSTLKIQPAKLEDSAVYLCASSPPVAGSYNEQFFGPGTRLTVL.

The V and J genes are TRBV5-4 and TRBJ2-3, with 9 bases that match TRBD2. The CDR3 is 16 amino acids. Looked up from germline, CDR1 is SGHNT and CDR2 is YYREEE (reference sequence). V gave up 3 bases and J gave up 4 bases; unmatched junction bases: 9. The CDR3 DNA reads TGTGCCAGCAGCTCTTTCGCGGGGGGGAAAGCAGATACGCAGTATTTT. Its translation: CASSSFAGGKADTQYF.

The genes are TRBV15 and TRBJ1-5, with TRBD1 matching 8 bases. The V gene's germline CDR1 is LNHNV and CDR2 YYDKDF (reference sequence). The CDR3 spans 15 residues. Unmatched junction bases numbered 2, after V lost 3 bases and J lost 1 base. The CDR3 DNA sequence: TGTGCCACCAGCAGGGACAGGGAGAGCAATCAGCCCCAGCATTTT. Its translation is CATSRDRESNQPQHF.

This chain uses TRBV29-1 with TRBJ2-7; D possibly corresponds to TRBD2 (6 bases). V was pared by 6 bases and J by 2 bases, with 17 bases between. Per the germline V gene, CDR1 is SQVTM and CDR2 is ANQGSEA. The CDR3 loop spans 14 amino acids. The CDR3 nucleotides read TGCAGCGTCCAAAACCCGCGGGGAGCCTACGAGCAGTACTTC. Protein: CSVQNPRGAYEQYF.

The chain employs TRBV3-1 (or the pseudogene TRBV3-2) and TRBJ1-5; D might be TRBD1 (6 bases). V gave up 4 bases and J gave up 4 bases, with 11 bases separating them. This CDR3 comprises 14 residues. The germline gives CDR1 LGHDT, CDR2 YNNKEL (reference sequence). CDR3 bases: TGTGCCAGCAGCCCCCGGGGGCAGAATCAGCCCCAGCATTTT. Translated: CASSPRGQNQPQHF.

V is TRBV21-1 and J is TRBJ1-3. TRBV21-1 is marked as a pseudogene. The CDR3 sequence is 15 residues long. The CDR3 DNA follows: TGTGCCAGCAGCAAATCGGCCCGACCAGGAAACACCATATATTTT. Translation: CASSKSARPGNTIYF.

This clone showed up just once. The chain employs TRBV29-1 and TRBJ1-2; unclear D gene. This CDR3 is built from 11 residues. The germline CDR1 and CDR2 sequences are SQVTM and ANQGSEA. CDR3: CALSSGYGYTF. The CDR3 region has the DNA TGCGCCCTCTCGTCGGGCTATGGCTACACCTTC.

The J gene is TRBJ2-5, the V gene TRBV15; maybe TRBD1 (6 bases). Germline V gene sequence: CDR1 LNHNV, CDR2 YYDKDF (reference sequence). Between the trimmed V and J ends, which lost 0 bases and 5 bases, there was a span of 16 bases. The CDR3 extends over 16 amino acids. The DNA for the CDR3 is TGTGCCACCAGCAGAGATCAAGGGGGTAGAGGGGAGACCCAGTACTTC. Protein: CATSRDQGGRGETQYF.

CDR3 in amino acids: CASSGLYDSPLHF. Here the CDR3 DNA reads TGTGCCAGCAGTGGACTTTACGATTCACCCCTCCACTTT. This chain uses TRBV28 with TRBJ1-6; no definite D call. This CDR3 region has 13 residues. Trimming took off 5 bases at V and 8 bases at J, with 10 bases between the two ends. Germline V lookup: CDR1 MDHEN, CDR2 SYDVKM.

The V gene is TRBV11-2, the J gene TRBJ2-3; 12 nucleotides agree with TRBD1. Germline CDR1 is SGHAT and CDR2 is FQNNGV. With 1 base clipped from V and 8 bases from J, the junction kept 10 bases outside the gene matches. This CDR3 contains 17 residues. The CDR3 loop is CASSLAPGTGGGGTQYF. In DNA form, the CDR3 reads TGTGCCAGCAGCTTAGCCCCCGGGACAGGGGGCGGTGGTACGCAGTATTTT.

V gene TRBV6-1 combines with J gene TRBJ2-5; D gene uncertain. The CDR3 runs 14 residues. Trimming removed 0 bases at V and 2 bases at J, with 7 bases between. CDR1 is MNHNS, CDR2 SASEGT, per germline. CDR3 sequence reads: CASSEAGRQETQYF. The CDR3 DNA reads TGTGCCAGCAGTGAAGCAGGCAGACAAGAGACCCAGTACTTC.